The sequence of this T cell receptor beta chain was determined in a study of vaccination effects on CD4 cells after COVID-19 (dated by TCRdb to between 2021 and 2024). Regarding the complete study: Each participant received two doses of an mRNA SARS-CoV-2 vaccine, either BNT162b2 or mRNA-1273. Pre-vaccine samples from a couple of convalescent patients were drawn 16 days and one week before the first dose, 142 and 148 days after COVID-19 diagnosis. In both COVID-19 convalescent patients and infection-naive vaccine recipients, the study compared SARS-CoV-2 spike-specific CD4+ TCR repertoires from before mRNA vaccination with those from after it. A total of 10 COVID-19 convalescent patients and several SARS-CoV-2-naive healthy vaccine recipients were included in the full study. The Oncomine TCR Beta short-read assay on an Illumina iSeq 100 was used to sequence cultures from other donors in the study.

Findings and caveats that apply to the study as a whole: The study was limited by a small number of convalescent patients, and early post-infection timepoints were lacking. At late post-vaccination timepoints, both infection-induced and vaccine-induced clones showed marked clonal contraction, consistent with waning T cell responses. In convalescent patients, the post-vaccine spike-reactive repertoire consisted mainly of new vaccine-induced clones, largely distinct from infection-induced clones.

From V the trimming removes 5 bases and from J it removes 5 bases, while the gene matches leave 3 bases of the junction unaccounted for. Including the terminal cysteine and phenylalanine, the CDR3 comprises 14 residues. Just the 42-base CDR3 DNA is kept, in frame starting at base 1. The germline V gene (reference sequence) supplies CDR1 LNHDA and CDR2 SQIVND. Receptor amplification or capture employed the immunoSEQ multiplex PCR assay. DNA from the cultured and isolated CD4+ T cells underwent TCR beta CDR3 sequencing. The authors' analysis ran thus. Non-productive TCR sequences were removed and reads were trimmed to the CDR3 region, keeping CDR3s of at least 7 amino acids. Antigen-specific clonotypes were identified using the MANAFEST web app by comparison of expansion in peptide wells against reference cultures. To count as positive, a clone had to show expansion at FDR<0.05 compared with the reference and with all other wells, an odds ratio above 5, and a frequency above 0.1% in two replicate wells. Clonotypes significantly expanded in SARS-CoV-2 spike wells and in at least one common cold coronavirus spike condition were defined as cross-reactive. CDR3 similarity was assessed by Levenshtein distance using the stringdist R package, and unrooted trees were constructed with ape in R 3.6.1. TCRdb holds this immuneACCESS table with in-frame rearrangements only. Some clones are missing; in checked studies, unresolved V genes explain under half, and the rest has no known cause. From that table come the V and J calls and clone size; the DNA was used to work out D and trimming. Across this sample there are around 75,000 clones, with more than 65% seen only once. The ten top clones hold over 4.5% of the sample.

In the ViraFEST assay, PBMC were stimulated with viral peptide pools, and TCR sequencing was then used to find antigen-specific CD4+ T cell clonotypes based on their expansion. After around eleven days of culture, CD4+ T cells were isolated with the EasySep CD4+ T cell isolation kit. PCR-confirmed SARS-CoV-2 infection had occurred in convalescent patients between March and December 2020, before the Alpha, Beta and Delta variants emerged in the United States. Each well held under 2.5 million PBMC cultured in IMDM containing roughly 5% human AB serum, roughly 9.6 IU/ml IL-2 and gentamicin, along with about 9.5 ug/ml peptides. A peptide pool from HIV-1 Nef was used as the negative control culture condition. Half of the culture medium was replaced with fresh IL-2-containing medium on days 3 and 7. Each peptide stimulation condition was cultured in triplicate wells unless otherwise noted. PBMC were separated from whole blood using Ficoll-Paque Plus gradient centrifugation and were then either cryopreserved at -140C or used fresh. Genomic DNA was extracted from cultured CD4+ T cells with the QIAamp micro DNA kit.

As to this clone: Its specific antigen is unknown. Within one base of it there is no much larger clone, and no base qualities were kept.

The clonotype comes from a human donor who had a prior SARS-CoV-2 infection. The chain employs TRBV19 and TRBJ2-3; 11 junctional bases match TRBD2. The sample consisted of CD4+ T cells from PBMCs cultured with HIV peptides, taken before COVID-19 vaccination. The intended sense of this specimen's cell subset or site label: HIV-1 Nef peptide pool negative control/reference culture. The CDR3 protein sequence reads: CASSSLAGGDTQYF. The DNA reads as follows: TGTGCCAGTAGTTCCCTAGCGGGGGGAGATACGCAGTATTTT.